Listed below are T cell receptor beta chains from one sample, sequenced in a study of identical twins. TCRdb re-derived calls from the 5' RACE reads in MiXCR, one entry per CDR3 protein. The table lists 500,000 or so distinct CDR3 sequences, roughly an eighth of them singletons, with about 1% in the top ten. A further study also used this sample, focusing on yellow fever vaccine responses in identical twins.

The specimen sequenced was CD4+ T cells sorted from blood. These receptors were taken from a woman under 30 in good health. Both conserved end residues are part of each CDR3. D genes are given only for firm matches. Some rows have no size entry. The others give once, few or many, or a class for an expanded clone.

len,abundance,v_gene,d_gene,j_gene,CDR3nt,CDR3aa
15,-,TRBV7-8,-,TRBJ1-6,TGTGCCAGCAGCTCCTACAGGGTGGATAATTCACCCCTCCACTTT,CASSSYRVDNSPLHF
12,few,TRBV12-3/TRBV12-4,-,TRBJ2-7,TGTGCCAGCAGTTACAGGGTCCACGAGCAGTACTTC,CASSYRVHEQYF
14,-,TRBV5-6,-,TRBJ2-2,TGTGCCAGCAGCTTGTGGGTCGGCACCGGGGAGCTGTTTTTT,CASSLWVGTGELFF
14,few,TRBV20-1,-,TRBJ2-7,TGCAGTGCTAGAGTCCAGGGAGGCTCCTACGAGCAGTACTTC,CSARVQGGSYEQYF
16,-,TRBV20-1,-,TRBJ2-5,TGCAGTGCTAGACTCATAGACAGGGGTAGCGGGGAGACCCAGTACTTC,CSARLIDRGSGETQYF
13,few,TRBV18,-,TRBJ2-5,TGTGCCAGCTTAGAATCTGTGGGAGAGACCCAGTACTTC,CASLESVGETQYF
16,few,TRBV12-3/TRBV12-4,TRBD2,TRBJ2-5,TGTGCCAGCAGCGGCGACGACGCGGGGGGCCAAGAGACCCAGTACTTC,CASSGDDAGGQETQYF
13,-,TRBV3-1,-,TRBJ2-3,TGTGCCAGCAGATCGAGGAACACAGATACGCAGTATTTT,CASRSRNTDTQYF
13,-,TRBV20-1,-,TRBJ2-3,TGCAGTGCTAGATACAGGGGCACAGATACGCAGTATTTT,CSARYRGTDTQYF
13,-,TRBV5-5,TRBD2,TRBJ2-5,TGTGCCAGCAGCTTGGAGGGACTAGCAACCGGGTACTTC,CASSLEGLATGYF
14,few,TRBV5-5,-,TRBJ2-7,TGTGCCAGCAGACGAACGGGGCTAACCTACGAGCAGTACTTC,CASRRTGLTYEQYF
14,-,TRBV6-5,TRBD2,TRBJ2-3,TGTGCCAGCAGTTATTCAGGGAGGGTAGATACGCAGTATTTT,CASSYSGRVDTQYF
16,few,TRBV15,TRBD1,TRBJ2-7,TGTGCCACCAGCAGAGATTTAGGCAGGGGGCTTGGCGAGCAGTACTTC,CATSRDLGRGLGEQYF
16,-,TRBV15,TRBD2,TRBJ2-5,TGTGCCACCAGCAGATCCCAGCGGGGGTGGAAAGAGACCCAGTACTTC,CATSRSQRGWKETQYF
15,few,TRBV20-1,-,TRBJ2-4,TGCAGTGCTAGAGCCGTTGGGGGGGCCAAAAACATTCAGTACTTC,CSARAVGGAKNIQYF
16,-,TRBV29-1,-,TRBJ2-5,TGCAGCGTTGCCAAGGGCGCCGGTTTTCCTCAAGAGACCCAGTACTTC,CSVAKGAGFPQETQYF
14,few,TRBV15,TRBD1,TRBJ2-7,TGTGCCACCAGCAAAGACAGGGGTCCCTACGAGCAGTACTTC,CATSKDRGPYEQYF